This T cell receptor beta chain was captured by sequencing in a study of shared clonotypes between healthy human individuals. Study conclusions and caveats: Limited genetic and exposure-history diversity came from having few donors.

As to this clone: The target antigen is unknown.

Profiling relied on immunoSEQ multiplex PCR, and the TCRdb table lists in-frame clones only, not all of them. The sample lists about a million clones; 60% to 85% were seen once. Sequencing was performed on memory CD4+ T cells from PBMCs. Regarding subset: CD45RA-negative fraction. This receptor was obtained from a young man in good health. Some clones in this sample may be carry-over from other donors' samples.

CDR3 sequence (DNA): TGCAGCGTTGATTTGAATGGCGAGGCGACCATATATTTT. Protein sequence: CSVDLNGEATIYF. The V call is TRBV29-1, the J call TRBJ1-3; D is ambiguous. Trimming pared 3 bases from V and 10 bases from J, leaving 16 bases between. The CDR3 loop spans 13 amino acids. CDR1 is SQVTM and CDR2 is ANQGSEA in the germline V gene.